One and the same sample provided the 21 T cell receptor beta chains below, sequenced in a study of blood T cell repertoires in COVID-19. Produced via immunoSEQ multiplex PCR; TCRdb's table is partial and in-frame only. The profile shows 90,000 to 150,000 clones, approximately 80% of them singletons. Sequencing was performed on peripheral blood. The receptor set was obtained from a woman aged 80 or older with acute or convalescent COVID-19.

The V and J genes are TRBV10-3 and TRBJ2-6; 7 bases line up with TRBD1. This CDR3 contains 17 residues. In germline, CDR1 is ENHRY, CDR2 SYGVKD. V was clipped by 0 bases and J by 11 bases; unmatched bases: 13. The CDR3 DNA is TGTGCCATCAGTGAGTCTGCCACAGGGGCGTCCCCCGACGTCCTGACTTTC. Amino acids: CAISESATGASPDVLTF.

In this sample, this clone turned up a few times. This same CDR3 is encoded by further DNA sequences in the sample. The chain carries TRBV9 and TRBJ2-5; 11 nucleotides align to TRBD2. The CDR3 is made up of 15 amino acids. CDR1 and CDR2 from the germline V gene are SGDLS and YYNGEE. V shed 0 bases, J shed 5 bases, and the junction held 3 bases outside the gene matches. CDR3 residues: CASSVDSGRGETQYF. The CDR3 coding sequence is TGTGCCAGCAGCGTAGATAGCGGGAGGGGGGAGACCCAGTACTTC. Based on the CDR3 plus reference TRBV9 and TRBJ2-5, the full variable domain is DSGVTQTPKHLITATGQRVTLRCSPRSGDLSVYWYQQSLDQGLQFLIQYYNGEERAKGNILERFSAQQFPDLHSELNLSSLELGDSALYFCASSVDSGRGETQYFGPGTRLLVL.

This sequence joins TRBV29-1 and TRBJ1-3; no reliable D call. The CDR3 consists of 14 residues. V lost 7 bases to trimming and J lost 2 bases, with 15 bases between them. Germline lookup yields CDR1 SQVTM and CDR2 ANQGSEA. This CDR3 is CSALTITPGNTIYF. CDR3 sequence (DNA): TGCAGCGCCCTGACTATCACCCCTGGAAACACCATATATTTT.

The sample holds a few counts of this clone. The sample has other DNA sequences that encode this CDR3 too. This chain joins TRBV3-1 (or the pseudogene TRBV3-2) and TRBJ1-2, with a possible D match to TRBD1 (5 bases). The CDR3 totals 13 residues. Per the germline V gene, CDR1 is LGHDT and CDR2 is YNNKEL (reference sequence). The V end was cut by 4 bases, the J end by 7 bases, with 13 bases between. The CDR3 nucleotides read TGTGCCAGCAGCCCGTTCGGGGGTGGTGGCTACACCTTC. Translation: CASSPFGGGGYTF.

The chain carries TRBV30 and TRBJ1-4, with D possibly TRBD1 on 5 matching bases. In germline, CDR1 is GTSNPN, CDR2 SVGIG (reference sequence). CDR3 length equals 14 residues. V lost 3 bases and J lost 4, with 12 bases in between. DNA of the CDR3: TGTGCCTGGAGGGAGGGACTCAATAATGAAAAACTGTTTTTT. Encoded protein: CAWREGLNNEKLFF.

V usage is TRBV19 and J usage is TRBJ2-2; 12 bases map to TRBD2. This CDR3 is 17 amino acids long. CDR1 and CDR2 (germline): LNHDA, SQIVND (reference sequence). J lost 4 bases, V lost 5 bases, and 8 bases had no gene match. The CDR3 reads CASSLQPGLAGTGELFF. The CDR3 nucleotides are TGTGCCAGTAGTCTCCAACCGGGACTAGCGGGCACCGGGGAGCTGTTTTTT.

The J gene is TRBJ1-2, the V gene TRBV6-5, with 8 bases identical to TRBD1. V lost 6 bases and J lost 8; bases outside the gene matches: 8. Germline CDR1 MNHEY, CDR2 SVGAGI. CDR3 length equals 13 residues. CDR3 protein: CASSRGQGQGYTF. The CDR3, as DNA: TGTGCCAGCAGCCGCGGACAGGGCCAAGGCTACACCTTC.

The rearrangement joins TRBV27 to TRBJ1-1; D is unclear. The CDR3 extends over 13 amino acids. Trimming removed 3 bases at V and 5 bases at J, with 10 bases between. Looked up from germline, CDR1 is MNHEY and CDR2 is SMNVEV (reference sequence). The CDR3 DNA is TGTGCCAGCAGTTTCCCGGGAGGGACTGAAGCTTTCTTT. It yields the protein CASSFPGGTEAFF.

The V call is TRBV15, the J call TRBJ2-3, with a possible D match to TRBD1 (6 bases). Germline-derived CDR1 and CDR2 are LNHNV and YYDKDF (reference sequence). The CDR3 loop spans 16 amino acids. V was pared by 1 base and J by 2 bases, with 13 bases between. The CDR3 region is CATSRGDKQSTDTQYF. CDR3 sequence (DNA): TGTGCCACCAGCAGAGGGGACAAACAGTCCACAGATACGCAGTATTTT. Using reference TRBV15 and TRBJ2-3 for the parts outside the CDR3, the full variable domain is DAMVIQNPRYQVTQFGKPVTLSCSQTLNHNVMYWYQQKSSQAPKLLFHYYDKDFNNEADTPDNFQSRRPNTSFCFLDIRSPGLGDTAMYLCATSRGDKQSTDTQYFGPGTRLTVL.

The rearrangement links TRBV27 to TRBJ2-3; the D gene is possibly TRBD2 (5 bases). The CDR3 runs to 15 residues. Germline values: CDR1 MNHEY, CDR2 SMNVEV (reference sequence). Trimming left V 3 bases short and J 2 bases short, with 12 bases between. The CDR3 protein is CASSFGVRDTDTQYF. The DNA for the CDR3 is TGTGCCAGCAGTTTCGGGGTAAGGGACACAGATACGCAGTATTTT.

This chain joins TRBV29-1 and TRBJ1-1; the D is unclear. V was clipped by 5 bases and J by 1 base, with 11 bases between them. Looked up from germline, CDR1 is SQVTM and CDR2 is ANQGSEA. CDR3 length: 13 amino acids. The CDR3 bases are TGCAGCGTTCGGCGGGGTGGGAACACTGAAGCTTTCTTT. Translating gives CSVRRGGNTEAFF.

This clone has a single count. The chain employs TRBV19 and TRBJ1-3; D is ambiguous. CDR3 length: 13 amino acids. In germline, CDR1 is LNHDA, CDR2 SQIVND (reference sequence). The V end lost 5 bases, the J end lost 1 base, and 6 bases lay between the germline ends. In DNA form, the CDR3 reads TGTGCCAGTAGTGACTCATCTGGAAACACCATATATTTT. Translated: CASSDSSGNTIYF.

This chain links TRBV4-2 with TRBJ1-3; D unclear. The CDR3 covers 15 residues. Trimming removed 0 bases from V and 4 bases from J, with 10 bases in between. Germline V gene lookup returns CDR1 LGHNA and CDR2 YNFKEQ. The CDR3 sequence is CASSQDLTNGNTIYF. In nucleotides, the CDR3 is TGTGCCAGCAGCCAAGATCTCACAAACGGAAACACCATATATTTT.

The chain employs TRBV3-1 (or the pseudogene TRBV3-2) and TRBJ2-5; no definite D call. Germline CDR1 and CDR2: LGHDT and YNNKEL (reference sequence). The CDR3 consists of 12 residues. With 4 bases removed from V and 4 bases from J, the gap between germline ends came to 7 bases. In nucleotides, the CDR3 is TGTGCCAGCAGCCCGTACGGAGAGACCCAGTACTTC. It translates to CASSPYGETQYF.

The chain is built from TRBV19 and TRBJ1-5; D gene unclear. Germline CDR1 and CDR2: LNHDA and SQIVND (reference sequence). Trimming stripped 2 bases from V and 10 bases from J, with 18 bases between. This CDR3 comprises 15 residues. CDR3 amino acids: CASSIHSPEISPQHF. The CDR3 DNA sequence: TGTGCCAGTAGTATACACAGCCCCGAAATCAGTCCCCAGCATTTT.

CDR3 in amino acids: CASSRSLGELFF. DNA of the CDR3: TGTGCCAGCAGCCGGTCCCTGGGGGAGCTGTTTTTT. This chain uses TRBV7-2 with TRBJ2-2; D uncertain. Per germline, CDR1 SGHTA and CDR2 FQGNSA. There are 12 residues in the CDR3. The V and J ends lost 5 bases and 8 bases respectively, with 9 bases between them. The full variable domain, its missing parts supplied by reference TRBV7-2 and TRBJ2-2, is GAGVSQSPSNKVTEKGKDVELRCDPISGHTALYWYRQSLGQGLEFLIYFQGNSAPDKSGLPSDRFSAERTGGSVSTLTIQRTQQEDSAVYLCASSRSLGELFFGEGSRLTVL.

DNA for the CDR3: TGTGCCAGCAGTGAACAGAGGGACACTGAAGCTTTCTTT. This translates into CASSEQRDTEAFF. The chain combines TRBV6-1 with TRBJ1-1; D gene unclear. CDR1 and CDR2 from the germline V gene are MNHNS and SASEGT. The CDR3 runs to 13 residues. Trimming removed 2 bases at V and 3 bases at J, with 7 bases between.

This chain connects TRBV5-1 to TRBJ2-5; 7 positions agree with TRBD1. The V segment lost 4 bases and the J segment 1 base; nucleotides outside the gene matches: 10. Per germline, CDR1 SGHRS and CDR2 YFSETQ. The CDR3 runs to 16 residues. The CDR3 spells CASSPTTGQVQETQYF. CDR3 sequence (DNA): TGCGCCAGCAGCCCTACAACCGGACAGGTCCAAGAGACCCAGTACTTC. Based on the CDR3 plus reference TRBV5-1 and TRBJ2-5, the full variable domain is KAGVTQTPRYLIKTRGQQVTLSCSPISGHRSVSWYQQTPGQGLQFLFEYFSETQRNKGNFPGRFSGRQFSNSRSEMNVSTLELGDSALYLCASSPTTGQVQETQYFGPGTRLLVL.

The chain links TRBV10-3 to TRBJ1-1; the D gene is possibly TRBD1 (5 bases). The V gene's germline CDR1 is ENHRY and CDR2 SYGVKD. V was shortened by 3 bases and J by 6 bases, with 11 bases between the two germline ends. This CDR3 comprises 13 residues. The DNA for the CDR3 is TGTGCCATCAGTGATCGCCAGGGTGCTGAAGCTTTCTTT. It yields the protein CAISDRQGAEAFF.

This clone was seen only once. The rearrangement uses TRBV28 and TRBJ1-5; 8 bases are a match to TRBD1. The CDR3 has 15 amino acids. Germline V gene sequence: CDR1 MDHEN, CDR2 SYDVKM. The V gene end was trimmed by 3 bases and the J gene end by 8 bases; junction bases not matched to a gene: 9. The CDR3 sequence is CASSFGQGGSEPQHF. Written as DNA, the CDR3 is TGTGCCAGCAGTTTCGGACAGGGTGGTTCTGAGCCCCAGCATTTT.

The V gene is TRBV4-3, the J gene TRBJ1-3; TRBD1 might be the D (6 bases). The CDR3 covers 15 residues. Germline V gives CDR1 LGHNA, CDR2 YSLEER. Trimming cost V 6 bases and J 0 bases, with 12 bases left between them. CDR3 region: CASSTDSYSGNTIYF. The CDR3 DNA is TGCGCCAGCAGTACGGACAGCTACTCTGGAAACACCATATATTTT.